These T cell receptor beta chains were read from a single sample in a study of shared clonotypes between healthy human individuals. Measured with immunoSEQ multiplex PCR; TCRdb has only the in-frame clones, and not every one. The sample lists some 2.1 million clones, about 94% occurring once. Material: naive CD8+ T cells sorted from blood. The receptors derive from a man between 18 and 35 years old in good health. Both conserved end residues are part of each CDR3. D genes are given only for firm matches. Size is omitted from some rows. Given values are once, few, many or a class for expanded clones.

V gene,clone size,J gene,D gene,CDR3 protein,CDR3 DNA
TRBV11-3,-,TRBJ1-2,-,CASSLNRDINGYTF,TGTGCCAGCAGCTTAAACCGGGACATCAATGGCTACACCTTC
TRBV13,-,TRBJ1-6,-,CASSFSSYNSPLHF,TGTGCCAGCAGCTTTTCGTCCTATAATTCACCCCTCCACTTT
TRBV7-9,-,TRBJ2-1,-,CASSSTTYNEQFF,TGTGCCAGCAGCTCAACAACGTACAATGAGCAGTTCTTC
TRBV9,-,TRBJ2-7,-,CASSPRQATYEQYF,TGTGCCAGCAGCCCGCGACAGGCCACCTACGAGCAGTACTTC
TRBV5-8,-,TRBJ1-3,-,CASSLDPGNTIYF,TGTGCCAGCAGCTTGGACCCTGGAAACACCATATATTTT
TRBV19,-,TRBJ1-1,-,CASSIPGYTEAFF,TGTGCCAGTAGTATCCCAGGATACACTGAAGCTTTCTTT
TRBV29-1,-,TRBJ2-7,-,CSVEGKAYEQYF,TGCAGCGTTGAGGGCAAGGCCTACGAGCAGTACTTC
TRBV6-6,-,TRBJ2-5,TRBD2,CASSYQGLAGAETQYF,TGTGCCAGCAGTTACCAGGGACTAGCGGGAGCAGAGACCCAGTACTTC
TRBV27,-,TRBJ2-7,TRBD2,CASSYRSGTSRHEQYF,TGTGCCAGCAGTTATCGTTCCGGGACTAGTCGCCACGAGCAGTACTTC
TRBV6-6,-,TRBJ2-2,-,CASTEPGRTPDGELFF,TGTGCCAGCACCGAACCGGGACGGACGCCCGACGGGGAGCTGTTTTTT
TRBV29-1,-,TRBJ1-1,-,CSAPLGVGGTEAFF,TGCAGCGCCCCGCTCGGGGTAGGAGGCACTGAAGCTTTCTTT
TRBV5-1,-,TRBJ2-7,TRBD1,CASSGTGAYEQYF,TGCGCCAGCTCCGGGACAGGGGCCTACGAGCAGTACTTC
TRBV19,-,TRBJ1-6,TRBD1,CASSTGQGYSPLHF,TGTGCCAGTAGTACAGGACAGGGGTATTCACCCCTCCACTTT
TRBV5-6,-,TRBJ2-7,-,CASTGLLGTVSSYEQYF,TGTGCCAGCACCGGCTTGCTGGGGACGGTGAGCTCCTACGAGCAGTACTTC
TRBV28,-,TRBJ1-1,-,CASSLQGNTEAFF,TGTGCCAGCAGTTTACAGGGCAACACTGAAGCTTTCTTT
TRBV9,-,TRBJ2-1,-,CASSVSGSSYNEQFF,TGTGCCAGCAGCGTTAGCGGAAGCTCCTACAATGAGCAGTTCTTC
TRBV6-6,-,TRBJ1-2,TRBD1,CASSLGQGANGYTF,TGTGCCAGCAGTTTAGGACAGGGGGCAAATGGCTACACCTTC
TRBV28,-,TRBJ2-7,-,CASTFDYEQYF,TGTGCCAGCACCTTCGACTACGAGCAGTACTTC
TRBV4-1,once,TRBJ1-5,-,CASSQADRLSSNQPQHF,TGCGCCAGCAGCCAGGCCGACAGGTTATCTAGCAATCAGCCCCAGCATTTT
TRBV7-9,-,TRBJ1-2,-,CASTLSRTETLNYGYTF,TGTGCCAGCACTCTATCACGAACAGAGACACTAAACTATGGCTACACCTTC
TRBV27,once,TRBJ1-2,-,CASSLRTGPLSYGYTF,TGTGCCAGCAGTTTACGCACAGGGCCTCTGAGCTATGGCTACACCTTC
TRBV30,-,TRBJ2-7,TRBD2,CAWRRAGGPSEQYF,TGTGCCTGGAGGCGGGCGGGGGGGCCGTCCGAGCAGTACTTC
TRBV15,-,TRBJ1-1,-,CATSREFGQLNTEAFF,TGTGCCACCAGCAGAGAATTTGGGCAGCTGAACACTGAAGCTTTCTTT
TRBV20-1,-,TRBJ1-1,-,CSARSGEAFF,TGCAGTGCTAGGTCCGGTGAAGCTTTCTTT
TRBV4-1,-,TRBJ2-3,-,CASSILGGADTQYF,TGCGCCAGCAGCATCTTGGGCGGTGCAGATACGCAGTATTTT
TRBV18,-,TRBJ1-1,TRBD1,CASSPTGVGAEAFF,TGTGCCAGCTCACCTACAGGGGTTGGGGCTGAAGCTTTCTTT
TRBV4-3,-,TRBJ1-4,TRBD1,CASSQLTGTNEKLFF,TGCGCCAGCAGCCAACTGACAGGGACTAATGAAAAACTGTTTTTT
TRBV19,once,TRBJ1-1,TRBD1,CASSTTGGSAEAFF,TGTGCCAGTAGTACCACAGGGGGCTCAGCTGAAGCTTTCTTT
TRBV27,once,TRBJ2-2,TRBD1,CASRGQDNTGELFF,TGTGCCAGCAGAGGACAGGATAACACCGGGGAGCTGTTTTTT
TRBV7-6,-,TRBJ1-3,-,CASSFDKNSGNTIYF,TGTGCCAGCAGCTTTGATAAAAATTCTGGAAACACCATATATTTT
TRBV7-2,-,TRBJ1-5,-,CASSFLPGGNQPQHF,TGTGCCAGCAGCTTCCTGCCGGGGGGCAATCAGCCCCAGCATTTT
TRBV2,-,TRBJ2-3,-,CASSEGRDLRDTQYF,TGTGCCAGCAGTGAGGGGCGGGACTTGCGGGATACGCAGTATTTT
TRBV4-1,-,TRBJ2-1,-,CASSHPSGSGGEQFF,TGCGCCAGCAGCCATCCCTCAGGCAGCGGTGGCGAGCAGTTCTTC
TRBV6-5,-,TRBJ2-7,TRBD1,CASSETGTGGEQYF,TGTGCCAGCAGCGAAACCGGGACAGGGGGCGAGCAGTACTTC
TRBV9,-,TRBJ2-2,TRBD2,CASSAFSSGRGTGELFF,TGTGCCAGCAGCGCCTTTAGTAGCGGGAGAGGCACCGGGGAGCTGTTTTTT
TRBV7-8,-,TRBJ2-1,TRBD1,CASSLEPGTDEQFF,TGTGCCAGCAGCTTAGAACCGGGGACAGATGAGCAGTTCTTC
TRBV2,-,TRBJ2-1,TRBD2,CASSEWGLATYNEQFF,TGTGCCAGCAGTGAATGGGGACTAGCGACCTACAATGAGCAGTTCTTC
TRBV27,-,TRBJ1-2,-,CASSLLPLGGDYGYTF,TGTGCCAGCAGTTTATTGCCCCTAGGGGGTGACTATGGCTACACCTTC
TRBV5-1,-,TRBJ2-1,TRBD2,CASSLAAGLAGVSVNEQFF,TGCGCCAGCAGCTTAGCAGCTGGACTAGCGGGAGTTTCGGTCAATGAGCAGTTCTTC
TRBV15,-,TRBJ2-7,-,CATRNKGDDPYEQYF,TGTGCCACCAGAAACAAGGGGGACGACCCCTACGAGCAGTACTTC
TRBV7-8,-,TRBJ1-5,-,CASSFQEAYSNQPQHF,TGTGCCAGCAGCTTTCAGGAAGCTTATAGCAATCAGCCCCAGCATTTT
TRBV29-1,once,TRBJ2-5,-,CSVEETGLGETQYF,TGCAGCGTTGAAGAGACAGGTTTGGGAGAGACCCAGTACTTC
TRBV11-2,once,TRBJ1-5,-,CASSLAYGNQPQHF,TGTGCCAGCAGCTTAGCGTACGGCAATCAGCCCCAGCATTTT
TRBV5-5,-,TRBJ2-7,-,CASSSGQRNYEQYF,TGTGCCAGCAGCTCAGGACAGCGTAACTACGAGCAGTACTTC
TRBV2,-,TRBJ1-2,-,CASSEAVGGYYGYTF,TGTGCCAGCAGTGAAGCAGTCGGGGGCTACTATGGCTACACCTTC
TRBV10-2,-,TRBJ2-3,-,CASSEPSEGGPDTDTQYF,TGCGCCAGCAGTGAGCCCTCTGAGGGGGGGCCGGACACAGATACGCAGTATTTT
TRBV4-1,-,TRBJ2-1,-,CASSQTTYHEQFF,TGCGCCAGCAGCCAAACTACCTATCATGAGCAGTTCTTC
TRBV18,-,TRBJ2-7,TRBD1,CASSPSDRVRGDEQYF,TGTGCCAGCTCACCCTCGGACAGGGTGAGGGGTGACGAGCAGTACTTC
TRBV4-3,-,TRBJ1-1,-,CASSQDSYTEAFF,TGCGCCAGCAGCCAAGATTCCTACACTGAAGCTTTCTTT
TRBV7-9,-,TRBJ2-2,TRBD1,CASSLSGDRGHKSGELFF,TGTGCCAGCAGCTTATCCGGGGACAGGGGGCATAAATCCGGGGAGCTGTTTTTT
TRBV2,-,TRBJ2-1,TRBD2,CASRDSSGGSYNEQFF,TGTGCCAGCAGAGATTCTAGCGGGGGATCCTACAATGAGCAGTTCTTC
TRBV27,-,TRBJ1-1,TRBD1,CASSFRGPSTEAFF,TGTGCCAGCAGTTTCAGGGGGCCTAGCACTGAAGCTTTCTTT
TRBV7-2,-,TRBJ2-5,TRBD1,CASSSPTGRETQYF,TGTGCCAGCAGCTCTCCGACAGGGCGGGAGACCCAGTACTTC